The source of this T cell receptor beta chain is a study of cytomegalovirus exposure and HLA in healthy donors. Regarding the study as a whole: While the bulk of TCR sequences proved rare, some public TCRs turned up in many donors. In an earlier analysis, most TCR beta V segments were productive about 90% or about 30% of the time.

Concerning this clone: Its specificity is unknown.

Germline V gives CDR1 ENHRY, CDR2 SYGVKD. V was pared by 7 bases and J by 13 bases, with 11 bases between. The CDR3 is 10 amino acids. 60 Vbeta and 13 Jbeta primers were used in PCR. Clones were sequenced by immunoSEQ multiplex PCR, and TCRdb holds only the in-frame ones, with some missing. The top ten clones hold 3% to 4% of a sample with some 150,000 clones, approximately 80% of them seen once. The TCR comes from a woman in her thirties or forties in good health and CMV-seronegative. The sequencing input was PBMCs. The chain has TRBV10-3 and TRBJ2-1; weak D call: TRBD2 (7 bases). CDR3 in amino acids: CAITRGGQFF. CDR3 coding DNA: TGTGCCATCACGAGGGGGGGTCAGTTCTTC.